This T cell receptor (beta chain) emerged from a study of shared clonotypes between healthy human individuals. Study outcomes and limitations: A handful of donors showed sharing of about 5.5% of naive CD4 clonotypes.

CD45RO negativity and positive selection for CCR7 defined naive CD8 cells, a population that excluded terminally differentiated effector memory CD45RA+ cells. Every contributor of samples was a Caucasian grown-up residing in Nashville, Tennessee. Germline V gene data show CDR1 as DFQATT and CDR2 as SNEGSKA (reference sequence). The V end lost 0 bases, the J end lost 7 bases, and 4 bases lay between the germline ends. The CDR3 has 10 amino acids. Measured with immunoSEQ multiplex PCR; TCRdb has only the in-frame clones, and not every one. The profile shows about 820,000 clones, 80% to 95% of them singletons. Concerning this clone: Antigen: not known.

Input material: naive CD8+ T cells sorted from blood. The source of this sequence is a man aged 25 to 40 in good health. The chain links TRBV20-1 to TRBJ2-7; D gene unclear. The CDR3 is CSARDWEQYF. As DNA, the CDR3 is TGCAGTGCTAGAGATTGGGAGCAGTACTTC.